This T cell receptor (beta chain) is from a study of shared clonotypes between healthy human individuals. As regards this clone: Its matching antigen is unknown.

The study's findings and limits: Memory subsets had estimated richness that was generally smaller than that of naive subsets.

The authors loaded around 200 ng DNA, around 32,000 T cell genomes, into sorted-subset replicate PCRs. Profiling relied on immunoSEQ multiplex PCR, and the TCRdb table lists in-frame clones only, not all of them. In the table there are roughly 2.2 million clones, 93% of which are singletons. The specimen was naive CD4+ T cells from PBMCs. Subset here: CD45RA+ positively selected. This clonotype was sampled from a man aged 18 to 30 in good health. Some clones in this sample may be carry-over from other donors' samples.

The CDR3 sequence is CASSQDQQFHQPQHF. In DNA, the CDR3 is TGCGCCAGCAGCCAAGATCAACAGTTCCATCAGCCCCAGCATTTT. V usage is TRBV4-3 and J usage is TRBJ1-5; D uncertain. V was clipped by 0 bases and J by 5 bases, with 11 bases between them. Germline values: CDR1 LGHNA, CDR2 YSLEER. The CDR3 runs 15 residues.